The text below deals with one T cell receptor (beta chain). From the 5' RACE reads, TCRdb called clonotypes with MiXCR, one entry per CDR3 protein. The top ten clones hold 11% of a sample with around 200,000 distinct CDR3 sequences, around 30% of them seen once. This sample was taken from a study of T-cell memory formation after mild COVID-19. V shed 3 bases, J shed 1 base, and the junction held 4 bases outside the gene matches. The CDR3 spans 15 residues. Germline V gene data show CDR1 as KGHSH and CDR2 as LQKENI. This chain joins TRBV18 and TRBJ2-3; 7 bases line up with TRBD2. The source material was PBMCs or a T cell subset sorted from them (not recorded which). The receptor's source is an adult woman who had mild COVID-19 (a few samples of this study predate the infection). Cell type and time point are not known. CDR3 residues: CASSPLLAGTDTQYF. The CDR3 coding sequence is TGTGCCAGCTCACCCCTTCTAGCGGGCACAGATACGCAGTATTTT.